The 20 T cell receptor beta chains below all came from one sample that was sequenced in a study of blood T cells in healthy people across ages (dated by TCRdb to the mid-2010s). Libraries were made using 5' RACE. Instrument on record: Illumina HiSeq 2500. A second PCR of roughly 7 to 11 cycles was performed with a sample-barcoded 5' primer and a J-beta primer mix. The public reads were reprocessed in TCRdb via fastp at Q25 and MiXCR, keeping in-frame beta chains. Records with the same CDR3 protein are collapsed into one entry carrying the most frequent genes and DNA. This sample lists 1.5 million or so distinct CDR3 sequences; roughly 43% were detected once. The top ten constitute over 3.5% of the sample. Sequencing used blood. Source of these receptors: a woman aged 18-29 years in good health.

This sequence joins TRBV28 and TRBJ1-5; D is ambiguous. Germline V gene sequence: CDR1 MDHEN, CDR2 SYDVKM. The CDR3 length is 14 residues. The ends were cut back, 3 bases at V and 10 bases at J, with 16 bases in the middle. CDR3 nucleotide sequence: TGTGCCAGCAGTTTTTGGCCCCTAGACCTCCCCCAGCATTTT. Encoded protein: CASSFWPLDLPQHF.

Comment on this clonotype: A much larger clone sits a single nucleotide away, making a read error possible. The chain recombines TRBV20-1 with TRBJ1-1; D ambiguous. The germline V gene has CDR1 DFQATT and CDR2 SNEGSKA (reference sequence). This CDR3 region has 12 residues. CDR3 nucleotides: TGCAGGGCTAGCGTAAGAAACACTGAAGCTTTCTTT. Amino acids: CRASVRNTEAFF.

V and J are TRBV9 and TRBJ1-2; D not resolved. The CDR3 is 13 amino acids. The germline gives CDR1 SGDLS, CDR2 YYNGEE. V dropped 1 base and J dropped 2 bases, with 6 bases sitting between them. CDR3 nucleotide sequence: TGTGCCAGCAGCGTAAACAGCAACTATGGCTACACCTTC. Its translation: CASSVNSNYGYTF.

The rearrangement links TRBV7-2 to TRBJ2-1, with a possible D match to TRBD2 (6 bases). Trimming took 5 bases from V and 4 from J, leaving 21 bases between them. The CDR3 is made up of 17 amino acids. Germline CDR1 and CDR2: SGHTA and FQGNSA. DNA for the CDR3: TGTGCCAGCAGCATACGCTACGGGGGTTCCGAGTACAATGAGCAGTTCTTC. Its translation: CASSIRYGGSEYNEQFF.

This clonotype was counted ten times or more. The rearrangement joins TRBV15 to TRBJ2-3; possibly TRBD1 for D (5 bases). The CDR3 has 15 amino acids. The V end was cut by 1 base, the J end by 2 bases, with 10 bases between. CDR1 and CDR2 (germline): LNHNV, YYDKDF (reference sequence). The DNA for the CDR3 is TGTGCCACCAGCAGAGTAGGGGTCGTCACAGATACGCAGTATTTT. Translation gives CATSRVGVVTDTQYF.

V and J are TRBV12-3 or TRBV12-4 and TRBJ2-7; D possibly corresponds to TRBD1 (6 bases). There are 11 residues in the CDR3. V was trimmed by 8 bases and J by 7 bases, leaving 12 bases between them. CDR3 in amino acids: CASQGSDEQYF. CDR3 nucleotides: TGTGCCAGCCAGGGGAGCGATGAGCAGTACTTC.

The rearrangement uses TRBV4-3 and TRBJ2-6, with unresolved D. Trimming stripped 0 bases from V and 0 bases from J, with 9 bases between. The CDR3 is 17 residues long. Germline V gives CDR1 LGHNA, CDR2 YSLEER. This chain's CDR3 is CASSQDWRSSGANVLTF. In DNA, the CDR3 is TGCGCCAGCAGCCAAGATTGGCGGAGCTCTGGGGCCAACGTCCTGACTTTC.

The chain recombines TRBV20-1 with TRBJ2-1, with D perhaps matching TRBD2 (6 bases). TRBJ2-7 explains the end of the DNA better; the J call may be wrong. The CDR3 is 15 residues long. The germline V gene encodes CDR1 DFQATT and CDR2 SNEGSKA (reference sequence). CDR3 residues: CSARVKRVTYNEQYF. CDR3 DNA: TGCAGTGCTAGAGTGAAGCGGGTAACCTACAATGAGCAGTACTTC.

A few counts support this clonotype. V usage is TRBV20-1 and J usage is TRBJ2-4, with D possibly being TRBD1 or TRBD2 (6 bases each). This CDR3 region has 15 residues. V shed 0 bases and J shed 13 bases, with 22 bases lying between them. Germline loops: CDR1 DFQATT, CDR2 SNEGSKA (reference sequence). DNA for the CDR3: TGCAGTGCTAGAGATACAACGGGGGCCCTCGGGGAGCAGTACTTC. Translating it yields CSARDTTGALGEQYF.

This clonotype showed up just a few times. This rearrangement joins TRBV5-1 to TRBJ2-1; 7 bases match TRBD1. The junction had 4 bases not matched to a gene; V was cut back by 4 bases and J by 0 bases. The CDR3 totals 15 residues. The germline gives CDR1 SGHRS, CDR2 YFSETQ. CDR3 residues: CASSVGDSSYNEQFF. CDR3 bases: TGCGCCAGCAGCGTAGGGGACAGCTCCTACAATGAGCAGTTCTTC.

This rearrangement joins TRBV29-1 to TRBJ2-7; TRBD2 aligns across 9 bases. This CDR3 is 14 amino acids long. Losses at the gene ends were 6 bases for V and 0 bases for J; bases not matched to a gene: 6. Germline CDR1 is SQVTM and CDR2 is ANQGSEA. The CDR3 DNA sequence: TGCAGCGTATTCGGACTAGCGAACTCCTACGAGCAGTACTTC. Its translation: CSVFGLANSYEQYF.

The V call is TRBV7-2, the J call TRBJ2-7, with 8 bases identical to TRBD1. V gave up 1 base and J gave up 7 bases; unmatched junction bases: 9. The CDR3 runs to 15 residues. Germline CDR1 SGHTA, CDR2 FQGNSA. CDR3 in DNA: TGTGCCAGCAGCTTAGAAGGGACAGGAGGTCGTGAGCAGTACTTC. Amino acid sequence: CASSLEGTGGREQYF.

The chain combines TRBV15 with TRBJ1-1; D gene unclear. The V and J ends lost 5 bases and 3 bases respectively, with 10 bases between them. The CDR3 consists of 13 residues. The germline V gene encodes CDR1 LNHNV and CDR2 YYDKDF (reference sequence). CDR3 protein: CATSAQVDTEAFF. CDR3 sequence (DNA): TGTGCCACCAGCGCGCAGGTGGACACTGAAGCTTTCTTT.

This clonotype occurred a few times. V is TRBV6-2 or TRBV6-3 and J is TRBJ2-1, with D possibly being TRBD2 (5 bases). Germline values: CDR1 MNHEY, CDR2 SVGEGT. V dropped 3 bases and J dropped 7 bases, with 22 bases sitting between them. This CDR3 region has 17 residues. CDR3 region: CASSYEGLVAWWNEQFF. The CDR3 DNA reads as TGTGCCAGCAGTTATGAGGGCTTGGTAGCGTGGTGGAATGAGCAGTTCTTC.

In its sample, this clonotype was seen a few times. The chain joins TRBV2 to TRBJ2-3; 13 nucleotides agree with TRBD2. J lost 2 bases, V lost 6 bases, and 5 bases had no gene match. The germline gives CDR1 SNHLY, CDR2 FYNNEI. The CDR3 length is 16 residues. CDR3 nucleotides: TGTGCCAGCAGCCGAGGACTAGCGGGAGTCACAGATACGCAGTATTTT. This translates into CASSRGLAGVTDTQYF. Combining the CDR3 with reference TRBV2 and TRBJ2-3 gives the whole variable domain EPEVTQTPSHQVTQMGQEVILRCVPISNHLYFYWYRQILGQKVEFLVSFYNNEISEKSEIFDDQFSVERPDGSNFTLKIRSTKLEDSAMYFCASSRGLAGVTDTQYFGPGTRLTVL.

This rearrangement joins TRBV4-1 to TRBJ1-2; 9 bases line up with TRBD1. This CDR3 is built from 16 residues. Trimming removed 4 bases from V and 6 bases from J; junction bases left unmatched: 12. Germline V gives CDR1 MGHRA, CDR2 YSYEKL. The CDR3 DNA is TGCGCCAGCAGCCGAGACAGGGGGTATTCCCTTGATGGCTACACCTTC. It codes for CASSRDRGYSLDGYTF.

The V gene is TRBV27, the J gene TRBJ2-6; the D gene is possibly TRBD1 (6 bases). CDR1 MNHEY and CDR2 SMNVEV come from the germline V gene (reference sequence). Trimming pared 5 bases from V and 3 bases from J, leaving 23 bases between. The CDR3 is 19 residues long. The CDR3 nucleotides read TGTGCCAGCAGTCCCCTCGCAGGGGTCGGCTTCTTTGGGGCCAACGTCCTGACTTTC. Translated: CASSPLAGVGFFGANVLTF.

The DNA of the CDR3 is TGTGCCAGCAGCAAAGCGGGGACTAGCGCCGAAGAGACCCAGTACTTC. Its protein is CASSKAGTSAEETQYF. The chain recombines TRBV21-1 with TRBJ2-5; the table calls TRBD2, which could not be checked here. TRBV21-1 is assigned pseudogene status. CDR3 size: 16 residues.

Here the CDR3 reads CASSLKRLQEKLFF. In nucleotides, the CDR3 is TGTGCCAGCAGTTTAAAGAGACTCCAGGAAAAACTGTTTTTT. The V gene is TRBV28, the J gene TRBJ1-4; D unclear. Trimming removed 2 bases at V and 8 bases at J, with 12 bases between. The CDR3 loop spans 14 amino acids. Germline V lookup: CDR1 MDHEN, CDR2 SYDVKM.

This clonotype was seen a few times. The gene calls are TRBV12-3 or TRBV12-4 and TRBJ2-1, with D unclear. The CDR3 is made up of 13 amino acids. Trimming shortened V by 5 bases and J by 8 bases, and 13 bases separated the two germline ends. The CDR3 sequence is CASSSTPGHEQFF. CDR3 in DNA: TGTGCCAGCAGTAGCACCCCAGGCCATGAGCAGTTCTTC.